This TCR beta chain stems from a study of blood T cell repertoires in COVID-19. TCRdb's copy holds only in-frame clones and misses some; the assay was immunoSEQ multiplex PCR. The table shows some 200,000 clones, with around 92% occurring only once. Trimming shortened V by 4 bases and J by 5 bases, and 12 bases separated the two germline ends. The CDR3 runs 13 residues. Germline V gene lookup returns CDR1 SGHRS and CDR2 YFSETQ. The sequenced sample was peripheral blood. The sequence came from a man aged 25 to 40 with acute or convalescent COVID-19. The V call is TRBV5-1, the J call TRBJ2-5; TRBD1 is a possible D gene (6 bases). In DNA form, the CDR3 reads TGCGCCAGCAGCCGTCAGGGGATGGAGACCCAGTACTTC. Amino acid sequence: CASSRQGMETQYF.